The source of this T cell receptor beta chain is a study of cytomegalovirus exposure and HLA in healthy donors. Study outcomes and limitations: Cytomegalovirus status was reportedly diagnosed by the classifier with high specificity and sensitivity. The authors enumerated over 150 TCR beta chains as linked to cytomegalovirus.

As for this clone: Antigen: not known.

Separation from the 666-subject first cohort characterized the roughly 120-subject validation cohort, to which the donors belonged. This CDR3 contains 16 residues. Germline values: CDR1 LGHNA, CDR2 YSLEER. The V and J ends lost 0 bases and 1 base respectively, with 12 bases between them. Here immunoSEQ multiplex PCR was the method, and the copy in TCRdb shows in-frame clones only, minus some. Of about 280,000 clones detected, 80% to 90% appear once; the ten largest clones hold around 1%. The material sequenced was PBMCs. The source is a woman under 30 in good health and CMV-seronegative. The rearrangement joins TRBV4-3 to TRBJ1-1; no firm D call. CDR3 sequence: CASSQDSAGPNTEAFF. DNA for the CDR3: TGCGCCAGCAGCCAAGACTCGGCAGGCCCGAACACTGAAGCTTTCTTT.